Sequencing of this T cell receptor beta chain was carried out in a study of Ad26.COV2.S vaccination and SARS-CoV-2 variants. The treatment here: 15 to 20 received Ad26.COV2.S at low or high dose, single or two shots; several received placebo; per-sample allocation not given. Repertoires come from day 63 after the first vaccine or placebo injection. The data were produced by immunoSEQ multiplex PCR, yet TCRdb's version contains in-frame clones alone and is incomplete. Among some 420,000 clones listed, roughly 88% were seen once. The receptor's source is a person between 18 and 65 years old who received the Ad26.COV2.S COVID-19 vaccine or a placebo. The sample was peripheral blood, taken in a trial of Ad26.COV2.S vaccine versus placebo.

In DNA form, the CDR3 reads TGTGCCAGCAGCTTGGTTACCCAGGGAGAGACCCAGTACTTC. This sequence encodes CASSLVTQGETQYF. The chain joins TRBV5-6 to TRBJ2-5; D possibly corresponds to TRBD1 (5 bases). This CDR3 has 14 residues. Germline-derived CDR1 and CDR2 are SGHDT and YYEEEE. V was cut by 0 bases and J by 4 bases, with 10 bases left in between.